The 26 T cell receptor beta chains below all came from one sample that was sequenced in a study of breast tumors, draining lymph nodes, adjacent tissues. From the multiplex PCR reads, TCRdb called clonotypes with MiXCR, one entry per CDR3 protein. This table holds about 130,000 distinct CDR3 sequences, 20% found once. The lymph nodes were axillary draining lymph nodes from breast cancer patients. Sequencing was performed on axillary lymph node tissue. These receptor sequences come from a female donor with breast cancer. Some clones in this sample may be carry-over from other donors' samples.

This clonotype was observed many times. The chain recombines TRBV6-1 with TRBJ2-7, with TRBD2 matching over 10 bases. V was clipped by 10 bases and J by 2 bases; unmatched bases: 20. CDR3 length: 18 amino acids. CDR1 and CDR2 (germline): MNHNS, SASEGT. The CDR3 is CATRRGQLGTSATYEQYF. The CDR3 nucleotides are TGTGCCACCCGTCGCGGACAGCTAGGGACTAGCGCGACCTACGAGCAGTACTTC.

This clonotype was counted many times. V gene TRBV10-3 combines with J gene TRBJ2-5, with D possibly TRBD1 on 6 matching bases. The CDR3 covers 13 residues. The V and J ends lost 4 bases and 0 bases respectively, with 6 bases between them. Germline V gives CDR1 ENHRY, CDR2 SYGVKD. CDR3 protein: CAISGQDQETQYF. The DNA for the CDR3 is TGTGCCATCAGTGGACAGGACCAAGAGACCCAGTACTTC.

At least ten counts were recorded for this clonotype. This chain uses TRBV3-1 with TRBJ2-5; D call uncertain. Trimming cost V 2 bases and J 5 bases, with 3 bases left between them. Per germline, CDR1 LGHDT and CDR2 YNNKEL (reference sequence). The CDR3 contains 11 residues. CDR3: CASSQSETQYF. CDR3 DNA: TGTGCCAGCAGCCAAAGTGAGACCCAGTACTTC.

The sample holds many counts of this clonotype. This chain joins TRBV30 and TRBJ2-3; no clear D. Germline V gives CDR1 GTSNPN, CDR2 SVGIG (reference sequence). The V end lost 2 bases, the J end lost 3 bases, and 3 bases lay between the germline ends. The CDR3 contains 11 residues. The DNA of the CDR3 is TGTGCCTGGAGTACGACAGATACGCAGTATTTT. This translates into CAWSTTDTQYF.

This clonotype is medium-sized in the sample. The rearrangement joins TRBV7-8 to TRBJ1-6; D possibly corresponds to TRBD1 (6 bases). Germline V gene lookup returns CDR1 SGHVS and CDR2 FQNEAQ. V was trimmed by 0 bases and J by 7 bases, leaving 19 bases between them. This CDR3 comprises 18 residues. CDR3 protein: CASSLALGGGDGNSPLHF. CDR3 coding DNA: TGTGCCAGCAGCTTAGCGCTTGGGGGGGGCGATGGAAATTCACCCCTCCACTTT.

This clonotype was seen just once. The rearrangement joins TRBV7-3 to TRBJ1-1, with D hard to call. Trimming took off 4 bases at V and 2 bases at J, with 11 bases between the two ends. CDR3 length: 14 residues. CDR1 and CDR2 from the germline V gene are SGHTA and FQGTGA. CDR3: CASSYGAGNTEAFF. CDR3 DNA: TGTGCCAGCAGCTACGGAGCGGGAAACACTGAAGCTTTCTTT.

This clonotype was observed a few times. J is TRBJ2-5 and V is TRBV28; tentatively, D is TRBD1 (6 bases). V was shortened by 5 bases and J by 2 bases, with 12 bases between the two germline ends. CDR3 length equals 14 residues. Germline assignment: CDR1 MDHEN and CDR2 SYDVKM. CDR3 DNA sequence: TGTGCCAGCAGTCCCCAAGGGGGACAAGAGACCCAGTACTTC. Translation: CASSPQGGQETQYF.

In DNA form, the CDR3 reads TGTGCCAGCAGTGAAGCTAGGGGGGAGGGGATTGTAGAGACCCAGTACTTC. Protein product: CASSEARGEGIVETQYF. The chain combines TRBV6-1 with TRBJ2-5, with a possible D match to TRBD2 (7 bases). This CDR3 region has 17 residues. Trimming took off 0 bases at V and 4 bases at J, with 18 bases between the two ends. The germline CDR1 and CDR2 sequences are MNHNS and SASEGT.

For this clonotype: Given a much more abundant clone one base away, this may be a read error. The chain employs TRBV6-5 and TRBJ1-5; 7 nucleotides line up with TRBD1. The CDR3 spans 15 residues. Germline CDR1 is MNHEY and CDR2 is SVGAGI. In nucleotides, the CDR3 is TGTACCAGCAGGGTCAGGGGGGGCAGCAATCAGCCCCAGCATTTT. This gives the protein CTSRVRGGSNQPQHF.

As concerns this clonotype: This may be a read error: a much more frequent sequence differs by one nucleotide. The chain is built from TRBV6-6 and TRBJ1-5, with D tentatively TRBD1 (5 bases). Germline V lookup: CDR1 MNHNY, CDR2 SVGAGI (reference sequence). This CDR3 is 16 amino acids long. Trimming took 4 bases from V and 4 from J, leaving 17 bases between them. The CDR3 sequence is CASSFTGGRKNQPQHF. In nucleotides, the CDR3 is TGTGCCAGCAGTTTCACAGGAGGGCGGAAGAATCAGCCCCAGCATTTT.

This clonotype was found many times. The J gene is TRBJ2-5, the V gene TRBV5-8; 7 positions agree with TRBD2. Germline lookup yields CDR1 SGHTS and CDR2 YDEGEE. With V trimmed by 7 bases and J by 4 bases, 10 bases remained unmatched. This CDR3 is built from 14 residues. The chain's CDR3 is CASAPGGGRETQYF. DNA of the CDR3: TGTGCCAGCGCTCCGGGGGGTGGCCGAGAGACCCAGTACTTC.

This clonotype was found many times. The V and J genes are TRBV7-2 and TRBJ2-2; D gene ambiguous. The CDR3 loop spans 12 amino acids. The V gene lost 2 bases and the J gene lost 6 bases, with 4 bases spanning the gap. Germline assignment: CDR1 SGHTA and CDR2 FQGNSA. The CDR3 region is CASSLQSGELFF. CDR3 nucleotides: TGTGCCAGCAGCTTACAATCCGGGGAGCTGTTTTTT.

This clonotype was picked up many times. DNA for the CDR3: TGCGCCAGCAGCCAAGAGGTCACAGTTAACTATGGCTACACCTTC. This encodes CASSQEVTVNYGYTF. The chain is built from TRBV4-1 and TRBJ1-2; D is uncertain. The CDR3 length is 15 residues. The ends were cut back, 0 bases at V and 1 base at J, with 9 bases in the middle. Germline V CDR1 and CDR2: MGHRA, YSYEKL.

This clonotype was found many times. V usage is TRBV5-1 and J usage is TRBJ1-6; no definite D call. Per germline, CDR1 SGHRS and CDR2 YFSETQ. Trimming took off 4 bases at V and 12 bases at J, with 20 bases between the two ends. The CDR3 totals 15 residues. The CDR3 is CASSSGPHHDGPLHF. In nucleotides, the CDR3 is TGCGCCAGCAGCAGCGGGCCTCACCACGATGGACCCCTCCACTTT.

As concerns this clonotype: A much bigger clone sits one base away, suggesting this may be a read error. The chain carries TRBV27 and TRBJ1-2; no reliable D call. The V gene lost 7 bases and the J gene lost 0 bases, with 18 bases spanning the gap. The CDR3 loop spans 16 amino acids. From germline, CDR1 is MNHEY and CDR2 SMNVEV (reference sequence). The CDR3 DNA sequence: TGTGCCAGCACCCGTCGTTGGTCCGACGCTAACTATGGCTACACCTTC. Translated, it gives CASTRRWSDANYGYTF.

At least ten counts were recorded for this clonotype. V and J are TRBV5-1 and TRBJ2-3; 14 bases fit TRBD2. In germline, CDR1 is SGHRS, CDR2 YFSETQ. Trimming removed 4 bases from V and 4 bases from J; junction bases left unmatched: 8. The CDR3 sequence is 17 residues long. CDR3 sequence (DNA): TGCGCCAGCAGCCCGGAGACTAGCGGGGGGGCGGCAGATACGCAGTATTTT. Translation: CASSPETSGGAADTQYF.

Ten or more counts support this clonotype. The V call is TRBV7-2, the J call TRBJ1-2, with a possible D match to TRBD1 (6 bases). CDR1 and CDR2 from the germline V gene are SGHTA and FQGNSA. CDR3 length: 12 amino acids. V shed 8 bases and J shed 1 base, with 8 bases lying between them. CDR3 DNA: TGTGCCAGCGACAGGAATAACTATGGCTACACCTTC. Translation gives CASDRNNYGYTF.

Remarks on this clonotype: Just one base apart from a much larger clone, this may be a read error. This chain joins TRBV28 and TRBJ1-6; D is unresolved. From germline, CDR1 is MDHEN and CDR2 SYDVKM. This CDR3 spans 16 amino acids. For the CDR3, the DNA is TGTGCCAGCAGTTTTACAAAGAGCTCCTATAATCCACCCCTCCACTTT. This encodes CASSFTKSSYNPPLHF. The full variable domain, its missing parts supplied by reference TRBV28 and TRBJ1-6, is DVKVTQSSRYLVKRTGEKVFLECVQDMDHENMFWYRQDPGLGLRLIYFSYDVKMKEKGDIPEGYSVSREKKERFSLILESASTNQTSMYLCASSFTKSSYNPPLHFGNGTRLTVT.

This clonotype was seen repeatedly, ten times or more. V usage is TRBV24-1 and J usage is TRBJ2-3; D may be TRBD2 (6 bases). Deletions cut 3 bases from V and 5 bases from J, with 14 bases between. Germline CDR1 is KGHDR and CDR2 is SFDVKD. The CDR3 covers 15 residues. The CDR3 sequence: CATSDLTGAGDTQYF. As DNA, the CDR3 is TGTGCCACCAGTGATCTGACGGGAGCCGGAGATACGCAGTATTTT.

The rearrangement uses TRBV19 and TRBJ2-5; D unclear. V shed 2 bases and J shed 5 bases, with 9 bases lying between them. Germline lookup yields CDR1 LNHDA and CDR2 SQIVND (reference sequence). This CDR3 comprises 13 residues. In DNA form, the CDR3 reads TGTGCCAGTAGTATATTTTTTTCGGAGACCCAGTACTTC. It yields the protein CASSIFFSETQYF.

This chain links TRBV3-1 with TRBJ2-1; D remains unclear. This CDR3 spans 15 amino acids. Trimming left V 0 bases short and J 8 bases short, with 14 bases between. The germline V gene encodes CDR1 LGHDT and CDR2 YNNKEL (reference sequence). The CDR3 nucleotides read TGTGCCAGCAGCCAAGACGGTGGCGTTTTCGATGAGCAGTTCTTC. Translation: CASSQDGGVFDEQFF.

This clonotype occurred many times. The rearrangement links TRBV6-4 to TRBJ1-6; D remains unclear. This CDR3 is 13 amino acids long. Trimming stripped 6 bases from V and 9 bases from J, with 12 bases between. Looked up from germline, CDR1 is MRHNA and CDR2 is SNTAGT. DNA of the CDR3: TGTGCCAGCAGCACTAAACCCGGTTCACCCCTCCACTTT. Translated: CASSTKPGSPLHF.

This clonotype occurred many times. CDR3 in DNA: TGCAGTGCCATACCGGGACTGCCCTACAATGAGCAGTTCTTC. Translation gives CSAIPGLPYNEQFF. V and J are TRBV20-1 and TRBJ2-1; possible D gene TRBD2, 6 bases. Germline CDR1 reads DFQATT; CDR2 reads SNEGSKA (reference sequence). With 6 bases removed from V and 2 bases from J, the gap between germline ends came to 14 bases. The CDR3 is made up of 14 amino acids.

This clonotype was observed a handful of times. The rearrangement links TRBV28 to TRBJ2-2, with 8 bases fitting TRBD1. CDR3 size: 18 residues. From germline, CDR1 is MDHEN and CDR2 SYDVKM. V dropped 5 bases and J dropped 0; count of bases not matched to a gene: 11. The CDR3 sequence is CASSGNRDRYPNTGELFF. The CDR3 region has the DNA TGTGCCAGCAGTGGAAACCGGGACAGGTACCCGAACACCGGGGAGCTGTTTTTT.

V is TRBV3-1 and J is TRBJ2-2, with 9 bases that match TRBD1. The CDR3 is 16 residues long. V was clipped by 0 bases and J by 6 bases; unmatched bases: 5. The V gene's germline CDR1 is LGHDT and CDR2 YNNKEL (reference sequence). The CDR3 here is CASSQDRGQGAGELFF. DNA of the CDR3: TGTGCCAGCAGCCAAGATCGGGGACAGGGCGCCGGGGAGCTGTTTTTT.

This clonotype was recorded at least ten times. The gene calls are TRBV2 and TRBJ1-6, with 9 positions matching TRBD1. The germline V gene encodes CDR1 SNHLY and CDR2 FYNNEI. CDR3 length: 14 residues. J gave up 6 bases and V 6 bases, and 3 bases lay outside the gene matches. DNA of the CDR3: TGTGCCAGCAGGACGGACAGGGGTAATTCACCCCTCCACTTT. This codes for CASRTDRGNSPLHF.